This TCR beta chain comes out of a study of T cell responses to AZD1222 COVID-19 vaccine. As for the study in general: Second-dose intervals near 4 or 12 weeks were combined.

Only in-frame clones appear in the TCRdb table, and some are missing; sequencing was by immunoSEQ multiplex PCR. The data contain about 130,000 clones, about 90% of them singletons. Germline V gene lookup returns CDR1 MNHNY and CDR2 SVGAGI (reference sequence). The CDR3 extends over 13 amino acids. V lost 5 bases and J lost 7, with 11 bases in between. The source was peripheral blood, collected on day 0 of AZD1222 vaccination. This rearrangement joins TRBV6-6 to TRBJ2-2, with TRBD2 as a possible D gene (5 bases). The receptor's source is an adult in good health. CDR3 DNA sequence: TGTGCCAGCAGTGGCGACCGGGGCGGGGAGCTGTTTTTT. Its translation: CASSGDRGGELFF.